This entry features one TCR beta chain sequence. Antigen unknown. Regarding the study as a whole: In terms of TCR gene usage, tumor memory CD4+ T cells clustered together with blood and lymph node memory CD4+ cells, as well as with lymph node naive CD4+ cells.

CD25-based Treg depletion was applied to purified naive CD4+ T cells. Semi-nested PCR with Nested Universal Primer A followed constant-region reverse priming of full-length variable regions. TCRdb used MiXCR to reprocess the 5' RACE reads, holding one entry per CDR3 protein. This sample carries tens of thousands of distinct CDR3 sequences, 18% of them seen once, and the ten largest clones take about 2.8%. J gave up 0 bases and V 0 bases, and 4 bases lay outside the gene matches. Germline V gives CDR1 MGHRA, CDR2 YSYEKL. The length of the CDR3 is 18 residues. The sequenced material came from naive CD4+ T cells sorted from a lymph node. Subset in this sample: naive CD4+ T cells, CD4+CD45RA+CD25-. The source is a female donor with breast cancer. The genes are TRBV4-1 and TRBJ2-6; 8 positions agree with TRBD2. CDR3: CASSQESGGYSGANVLTF. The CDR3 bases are TGCGCCAGCAGCCAAGAGTCGGGAGGGTACTCTGGGGCCAACGTCCTGACTTTC.